This T cell receptor beta chain was documented in a study of OX40 agonist ivuxolimab in advanced cancers. V shed 5 bases and J 13 bases; nucleotides not matched to a gene: 17. The germline gives CDR1 MDHEN, CDR2 SYDVKM. The CDR3 extends over 16 amino acids. The table came from immunoSEQ multiplex PCR; TCRdb's copy has only in-frame clones and leaves some out. The profile covers under 80,000 clones, with around 91% appearing a single time and 1.5% to 2% taken by the ten largest. This clone was detected a few times. This TCR was sampled from an adult with an advanced solid tumor such as melanoma, head and neck, liver or kidney cancer. The chain is built from TRBV28 and TRBJ1-4, with 9 bases identical to TRBD1. The sequencing used CD4+ or CD8+ T cells sorted from blood, collected in a trial of the OX40 agonist ivuxolimab. The CDR3 protein is CASSTGTGKGGLALFF. CDR3 sequence (DNA): TGTGCCAGCAGTACCGGGACAGGGAAGGGGGGTTTAGCACTGTTTTTT.